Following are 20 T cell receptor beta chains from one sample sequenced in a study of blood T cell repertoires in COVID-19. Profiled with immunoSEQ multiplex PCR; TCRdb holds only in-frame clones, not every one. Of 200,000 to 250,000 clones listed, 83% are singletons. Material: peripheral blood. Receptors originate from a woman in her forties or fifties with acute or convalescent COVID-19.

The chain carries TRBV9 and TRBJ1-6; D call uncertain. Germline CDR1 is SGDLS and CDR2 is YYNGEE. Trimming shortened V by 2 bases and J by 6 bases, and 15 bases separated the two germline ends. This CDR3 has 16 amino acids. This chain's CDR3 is CASSVSPGTINSPLHF. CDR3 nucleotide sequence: TGTGCCAGCAGCGTTTCACCGGGAACGATTAATTCACCCCTCCACTTT.

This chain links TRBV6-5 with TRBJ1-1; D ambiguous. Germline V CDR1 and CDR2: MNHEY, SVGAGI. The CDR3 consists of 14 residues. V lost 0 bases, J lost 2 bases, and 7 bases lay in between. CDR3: CASSYSRHNTEAFF. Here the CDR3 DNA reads TGTGCCAGCAGTTACTCGCGGCATAACACTGAAGCTTTCTTT.

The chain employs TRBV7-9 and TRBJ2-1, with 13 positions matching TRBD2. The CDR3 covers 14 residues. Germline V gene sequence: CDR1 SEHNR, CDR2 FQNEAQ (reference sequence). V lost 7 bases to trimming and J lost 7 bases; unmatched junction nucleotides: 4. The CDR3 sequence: CASIGTSGDNEQFF. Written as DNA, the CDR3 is TGTGCCAGCATCGGGACTAGCGGGGATAATGAGCAGTTCTTC. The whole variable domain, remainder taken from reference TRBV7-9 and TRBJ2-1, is DTGVSQNPRHKITKRGQNVTFRCDPISEHNRLYWYRQTLGQGPEFLTYFQNEAQLEKSRLLSDRFSAERPKGSFSTLEIQRTEQGDSAMYLCASIGTSGDNEQFFGPGTRLTVL.

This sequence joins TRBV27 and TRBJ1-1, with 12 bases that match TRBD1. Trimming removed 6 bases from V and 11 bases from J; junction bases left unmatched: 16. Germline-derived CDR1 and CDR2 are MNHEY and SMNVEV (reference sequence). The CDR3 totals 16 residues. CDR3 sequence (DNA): TGTGCCAGCAGCCCTGGGGACAGGGGGCTCGAGGTCGCGGCTTTCTTT. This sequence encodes CASSPGDRGLEVAAFF.

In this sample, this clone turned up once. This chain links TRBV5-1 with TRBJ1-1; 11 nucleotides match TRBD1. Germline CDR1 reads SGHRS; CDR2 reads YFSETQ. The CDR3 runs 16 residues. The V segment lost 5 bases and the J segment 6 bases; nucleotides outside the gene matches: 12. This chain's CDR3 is CASSQGQGASMAEAFF. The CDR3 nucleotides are TGCGCCAGCAGTCAAGGACAGGGGGCCTCGATGGCTGAAGCTTTCTTT.

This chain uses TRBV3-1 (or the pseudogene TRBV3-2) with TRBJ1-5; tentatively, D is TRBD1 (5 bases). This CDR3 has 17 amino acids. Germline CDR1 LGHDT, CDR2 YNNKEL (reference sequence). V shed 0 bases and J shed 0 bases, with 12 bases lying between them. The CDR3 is CASSQDSTVYSNQPQHF. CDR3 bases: TGTGCCAGCAGCCAAGATTCGACAGTTTATAGCAATCAGCCCCAGCATTTT.

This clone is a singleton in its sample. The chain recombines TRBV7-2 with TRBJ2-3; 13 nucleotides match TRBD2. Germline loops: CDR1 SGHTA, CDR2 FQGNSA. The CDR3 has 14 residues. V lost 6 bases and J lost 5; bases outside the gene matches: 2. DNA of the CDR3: TGTGCCAGCAGAAGACTAGCGGGGGGAGATACGCAGTATTTT. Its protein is CASRRLAGGDTQYF.

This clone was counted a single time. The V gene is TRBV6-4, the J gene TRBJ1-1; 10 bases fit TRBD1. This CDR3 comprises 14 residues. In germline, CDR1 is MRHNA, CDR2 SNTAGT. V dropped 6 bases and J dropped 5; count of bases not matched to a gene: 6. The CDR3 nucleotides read TGTGCCAGCAGGGACAGGGGGAGAGGAACTGAAGCTTTCTTT. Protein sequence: CASRDRGRGTEAFF.

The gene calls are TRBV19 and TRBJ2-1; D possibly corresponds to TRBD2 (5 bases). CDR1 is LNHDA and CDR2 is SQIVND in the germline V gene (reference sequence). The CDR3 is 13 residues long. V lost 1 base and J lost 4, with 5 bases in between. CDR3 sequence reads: CASSIGRYNEQFF. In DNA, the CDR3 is TGTGCCAGTAGTATAGGGAGGTACAATGAGCAGTTCTTC.

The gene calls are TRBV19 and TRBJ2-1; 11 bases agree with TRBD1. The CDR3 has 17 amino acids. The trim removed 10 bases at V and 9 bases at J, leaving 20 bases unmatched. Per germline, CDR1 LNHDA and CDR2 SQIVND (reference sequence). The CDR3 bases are TGTGCCACATCCCGGACAGGGGGCGGATCGACTAGAGGTGAGCAGTTCTTC. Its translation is CATSRTGGGSTRGEQFF.

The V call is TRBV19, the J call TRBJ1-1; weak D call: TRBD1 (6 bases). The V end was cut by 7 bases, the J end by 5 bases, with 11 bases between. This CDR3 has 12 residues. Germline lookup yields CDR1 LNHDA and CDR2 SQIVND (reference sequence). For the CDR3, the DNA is TGTGCCAGTATGGGGGGGCGAACTGAAGCTTTCTTT. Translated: CASMGGRTEAFF.

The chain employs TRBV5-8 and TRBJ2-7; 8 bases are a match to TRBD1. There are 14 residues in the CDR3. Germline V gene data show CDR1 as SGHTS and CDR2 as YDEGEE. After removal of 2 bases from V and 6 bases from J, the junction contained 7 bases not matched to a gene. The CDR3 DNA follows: TGTGCCAGCAGCTTTATCGGGACAGGACGCGAGCAGTACTTC. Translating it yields CASSFIGTGREQYF. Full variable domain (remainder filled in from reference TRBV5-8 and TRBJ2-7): EAGVTQSPTHLIKTRGQQATLRCSPISGHTSVYWYQQALGLGLQFLLWYDEGEERNRGNFPPRFSGRQFPNYSSELNVNALELEDSALYLCASSFIGTGREQYFGPGTRLTVT.

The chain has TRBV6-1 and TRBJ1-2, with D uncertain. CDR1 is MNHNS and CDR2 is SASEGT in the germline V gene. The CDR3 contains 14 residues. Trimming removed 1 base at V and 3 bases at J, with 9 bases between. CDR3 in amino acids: CASSEVGNDYGYTF. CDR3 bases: TGTGCCAGCAGTGAAGTTGGCAACGACTATGGCTACACCTTC.

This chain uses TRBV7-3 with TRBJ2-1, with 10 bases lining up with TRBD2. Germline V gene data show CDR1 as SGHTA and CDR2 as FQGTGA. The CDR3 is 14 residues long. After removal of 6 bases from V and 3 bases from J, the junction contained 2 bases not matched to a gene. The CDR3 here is CASSSSGSYNEQFF. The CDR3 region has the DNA TGTGCCAGCAGTTCTAGCGGGAGCTACAATGAGCAGTTCTTC.

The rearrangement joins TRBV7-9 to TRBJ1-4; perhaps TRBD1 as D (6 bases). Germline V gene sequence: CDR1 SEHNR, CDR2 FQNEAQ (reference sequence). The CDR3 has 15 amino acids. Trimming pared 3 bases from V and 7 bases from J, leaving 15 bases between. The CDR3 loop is CASSFKQGFGEKLFF. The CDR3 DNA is TGTGCCAGCAGCTTTAAACAGGGTTTCGGTGAAAAACTGTTTTTT. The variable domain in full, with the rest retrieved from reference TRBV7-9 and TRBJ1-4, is DTGVSQNPRHKITKRGQNVTFRCDPISEHNRLYWYRQTLGQGPEFLTYFQNEAQLEKSRLLSDRFSAERPKGSFSTLEIQRTEQGDSAMYLCASSFKQGFGEKLFFGSGTQLSVL.

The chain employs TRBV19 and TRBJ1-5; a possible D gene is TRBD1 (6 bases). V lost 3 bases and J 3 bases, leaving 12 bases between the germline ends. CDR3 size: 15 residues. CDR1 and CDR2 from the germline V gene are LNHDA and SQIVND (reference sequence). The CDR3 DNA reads TGTGCCAGTAGTATTGAAAGGGACAACAATCAGCCCCAGCATTTT. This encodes CASSIERDNNQPQHF.

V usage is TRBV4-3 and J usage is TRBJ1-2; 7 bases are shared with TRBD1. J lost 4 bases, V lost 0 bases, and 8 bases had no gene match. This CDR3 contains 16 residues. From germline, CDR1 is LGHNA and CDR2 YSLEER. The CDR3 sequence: CASSQDGTANFYGYTF. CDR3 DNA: TGCGCCAGCAGCCAAGACGGGACAGCGAATTTCTATGGCTACACCTTC.

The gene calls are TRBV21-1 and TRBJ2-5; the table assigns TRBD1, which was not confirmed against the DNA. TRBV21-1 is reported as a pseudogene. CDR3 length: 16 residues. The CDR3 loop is CASSNPGTGDQETQYF. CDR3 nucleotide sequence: TGTGCCAGCAGCAACCCCGGGACAGGGGACCAAGAGACCCAGTACTTC.

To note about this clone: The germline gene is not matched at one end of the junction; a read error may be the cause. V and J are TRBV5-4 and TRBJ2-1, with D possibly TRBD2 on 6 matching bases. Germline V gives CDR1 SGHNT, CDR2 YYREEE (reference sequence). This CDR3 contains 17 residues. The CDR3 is CASSSPPAGGSYSEQFF. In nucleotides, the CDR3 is TGTGCCAGCAGCTCTCCCCCCGCCGGGGGATCTTACAGTGAGCAGTTCTTC.

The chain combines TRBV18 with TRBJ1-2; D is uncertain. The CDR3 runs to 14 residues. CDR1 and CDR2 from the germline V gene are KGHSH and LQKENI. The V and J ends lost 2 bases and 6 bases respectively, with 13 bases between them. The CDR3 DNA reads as TGTGCCAGCTCACCAACTGAGGGTTTTCATGGCTACACCTTC. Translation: CASSPTEGFHGYTF.